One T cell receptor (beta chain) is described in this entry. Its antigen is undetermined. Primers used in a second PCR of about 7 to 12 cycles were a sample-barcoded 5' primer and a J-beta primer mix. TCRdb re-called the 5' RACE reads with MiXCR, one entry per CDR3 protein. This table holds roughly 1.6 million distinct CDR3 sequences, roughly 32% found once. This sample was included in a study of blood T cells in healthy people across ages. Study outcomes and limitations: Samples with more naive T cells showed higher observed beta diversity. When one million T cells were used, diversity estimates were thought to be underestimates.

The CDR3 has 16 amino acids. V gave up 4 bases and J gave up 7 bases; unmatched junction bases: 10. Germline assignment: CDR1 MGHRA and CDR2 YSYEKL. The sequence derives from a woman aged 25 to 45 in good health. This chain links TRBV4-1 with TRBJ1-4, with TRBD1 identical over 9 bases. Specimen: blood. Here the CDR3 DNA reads TGCGCCAGCAGCCTTACAGGGGGGACAGGGAGTGAAAAACTGTTTTTT. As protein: CASSLTGGTGSEKLFF.